The 27 T cell receptor beta chains below all came from one sample that was sequenced in a study of T cell changes during pregnancy in multiple sclerosis. Profiled with immunoSEQ multiplex PCR; TCRdb holds only in-frame clones, not every one. The sample carries 58,000 or so clones, around 85% recorded once. The sequences come from CD4+ T cells from peripheral blood mononuclear cells, collected in the third trimester of pregnancy. These receptors originate from a female donor with multiple sclerosis, enrolled in a pregnancy study.

This chain uses TRBV14 with TRBJ1-3, with no clear D. V lost 0 bases and J lost 0, with 6 bases in between. The CDR3 runs to 15 residues. Per the germline V gene, CDR1 is SGHDN and CDR2 is FVKESK. The CDR3 DNA is TGTGCCAGCAGCCAAGATTACTACTCTGGAAACACCATATATTTT. This sequence encodes CASSQDYYSGNTIYF.

V and J are TRBV5-1 and TRBJ1-2, with 9 bases lining up with TRBD1. CDR3 length equals 16 residues. CDR1 and CDR2 from the germline V gene are SGHRS and YFSETQ. Germline trimming cut 3 bases from V and 4 bases from J; bases unmatched to any gene: 10. The CDR3 spells CASSSGTGMRFYGYTF. The CDR3 DNA sequence: TGCGCCAGCAGCTCCGGGACAGGGATGAGGTTCTATGGCTACACCTTC.

DNA for the CDR3: TGTGCCATCAGTCCGGGACTAGACTCCTACAATGAGCAGTTCTTC. Translated: CAISPGLDSYNEQFF. The chain combines TRBV10-3 with TRBJ2-1, with 8 bases matching TRBD2. CDR3 length: 15 residues. Germline V gene data show CDR1 as ENHRY and CDR2 as SYGVKD. J gave up 0 bases and V 5 bases, and 3 bases lay outside the gene matches.

CDR3 bases: TGTGCCAGCGGACCCTCGCGGGGGCACACTGAAGCTTTCTTT. Its protein product is CASGPSRGHTEAFF. V and J are TRBV7-9 and TRBJ1-1, with a possible D match to TRBD1 (6 bases). This CDR3 is 14 amino acids long. Trimming removed 8 bases from V and 3 bases from J, with 16 bases in between. Germline-derived CDR1 and CDR2 are SEHNR and FQNEAQ (reference sequence). The variable domain in full, completed from reference TRBV7-9 and TRBJ1-1, reads DTGVSQNPRHKITKRGQNVTFRCDPISEHNRLYWYRQTLGQGPEFLTYFQNEAQLEKSRLLSDRFSAERPKGSFSTLEIQRTEQGDSAMYLCASGPSRGHTEAFFGQGTRLTVV.

CDR3 protein: CAWSVEVSRGYTF. Written as DNA, the CDR3 is TGTGCCTGGAGTGTCGAGGTCTCCCGTGGCTACACCTTC. The chain links TRBV30 to TRBJ1-2, with unresolved D. V was shortened by 0 bases and J by 7 bases, with 12 bases between the two germline ends. Germline loops: CDR1 GTSNPN, CDR2 SVGIG (reference sequence). The CDR3 runs 13 residues. The whole variable domain, remainder taken from reference TRBV30 and TRBJ1-2, is SQTIHQWPATLVQPVGSPLSLECTVEGTSNPNLYWYRQAAGRGLQLLFYSVGIGQISSEVPQNLSASRPQDRQFILSSKKLLLSDSGFYLCAWSVEVSRGYTFGSGTRLTVV.

As concerns this clone: In the same sample, other DNA sequences code for this CDR3. The rearrangement joins TRBV7-6 to TRBJ1-1; D may be TRBD1 (6 bases). The CDR3 extends over 14 amino acids. V lost 1 base and J 5 bases, leaving 11 bases between the germline ends. CDR1 is SGHVS, CDR2 FNYEAQ, per germline. CDR3 coding DNA: TGTGCCAGCAGCTTAGACACAGGGTGGACTGAAGCTTTCTTT. Its protein product is CASSLDTGWTEAFF.

CDR3 sequence: CASSPTTAPNTEAFF. CDR3 sequence (DNA): TGCGCCAGCAGTCCTACCACAGCTCCAAACACTGAAGCTTTCTTT. This sequence joins TRBV5-1 and TRBJ1-1; no definite D call. Trimming took off 5 bases at V and 2 bases at J, with 16 bases between the two ends. Per the germline V gene, CDR1 is SGHRS and CDR2 is YFSETQ. The CDR3 loop spans 15 amino acids. Variable domain in full (rest from reference TRBV5-1 and TRBJ1-1): KAGVTQTPRYLIKTRGQQVTLSCSPISGHRSVSWYQQTPGQGLQFLFEYFSETQRNKGNFPGRFSGRQFSNSRSEMNVSTLELGDSALYLCASSPTTAPNTEAFFGQGTRLTVV.

This clone was observed a single time. The genes are TRBV27 and TRBJ1-1, with D possibly being TRBD1 (6 bases). V was clipped by 4 bases and J by 2 bases, with 11 bases between them. The CDR3 spans 14 residues. Germline V lookup: CDR1 MNHEY, CDR2 SMNVEV (reference sequence). Here the CDR3 DNA reads TGTGCCAGCAGTTCCTTGGACAGAAACACTGAAGCTTTCTTT. Translating gives CASSSLDRNTEAFF.

This sequence joins TRBV5-1 and TRBJ2-4, with D maybe TRBD2 (6 bases). V lost 0 bases and J lost 1, with 14 bases in between. CDR3 length: 17 amino acids. Germline CDR1 SGHRS, CDR2 YFSETQ. CDR3 in amino acids: CASSLAGASDAKNIQYF. The CDR3 DNA reads as TGCGCCAGCAGCTTGGCCGGGGCTAGCGATGCCAAAAACATTCAGTACTTC.

The chain carries TRBV7-9 and TRBJ2-3; 11 nucleotides line up with TRBD2. CDR1 and CDR2 (germline): SEHNR, FQNEAQ (reference sequence). This CDR3 contains 17 residues. J lost 4 bases, V lost 5 bases, and 11 bases had no gene match. DNA of the CDR3: TGTGCCAGCAGCCTGGGGACTAGCGGCCACGGAGCAGATACGCAGTATTTT. Translation: CASSLGTSGHGADTQYF.

The gene calls are TRBV6-1 and TRBJ1-2; no definite D call. Germline loops: CDR1 MNHNS, CDR2 SASEGT. The CDR3 is 12 amino acids. The germline V and J ends were trimmed by 6 bases and 7 bases, with 12 bases remaining between them. The CDR3 bases are TGTGCCAGCAGGGCCACGGGAGGTGGCTACACCTTC. This translates into CASRATGGGYTF.

V usage is TRBV10-3 and J usage is TRBJ2-3; D gene ambiguous. This CDR3 contains 14 residues. Between the trimmed V and J ends, which lost 4 bases and 6 bases, there was a span of 14 bases. Germline assignment: CDR1 ENHRY and CDR2 SYGVKD. Written as DNA, the CDR3 is TGTGCCATCAGTGGCCGGGTCGGTGGGGATACGCAGTATTTT. Translated, it gives CAISGRVGGDTQYF.

This clone was observed a few times. This sequence joins TRBV6-6 and TRBJ1-1, with 8 bases identical to TRBD1. Germline V gene sequence: CDR1 MNHNY, CDR2 SVGAGI (reference sequence). This CDR3 comprises 16 residues. With V trimmed by 7 bases and J by 4 bases, 14 bases remained unmatched. CDR3 DNA sequence: TGTGCCAGCAACACAGACCAGGGGGCGTTTGGCACTGAAGCTTTCTTT. As protein: CASNTDQGAFGTEAFF.

The chain is built from TRBV9 and TRBJ2-1, with a possible D match to TRBD2 (6 bases). Trimming left V 3 bases short and J 4 bases short, with 8 bases between. From germline, CDR1 is SGDLS and CDR2 YYNGEE. This CDR3 spans 13 amino acids. The CDR3, as DNA: TGTGCCAGCAGCGGGAGGGTTTACAATGAGCAGTTCTTC. Protein sequence: CASSGRVYNEQFF.

This chain links TRBV2 with TRBJ1-2; 8 bases map to TRBD1. Germline V gene lookup returns CDR1 SNHLY and CDR2 FYNNEI. The length of the CDR3 is 13 residues. In DNA form, the CDR3 reads TGTGCGGCACGGACAGGGCCCGGGTATGGCTACACCTTC. Amino acid sequence: CAARTGPGYGYTF.

The chain is built from TRBV9 and TRBJ2-7; D might be TRBD2 (6 bases). Germline CDR1 SGDLS, CDR2 YYNGEE. V dropped 7 bases and J dropped 3 bases, with 17 bases sitting between them. This CDR3 has 14 amino acids. The CDR3 reads CASSQWGLGYEQYF. The CDR3 nucleotides are TGTGCCAGCTCCCAATGGGGACTGGGCTACGAGCAGTACTTC.

This chain connects TRBV30 to TRBJ2-1; 7 bases align to TRBD1. CDR3 size: 13 residues. Per germline, CDR1 GTSNPN and CDR2 SVGIG (reference sequence). The V gene end was trimmed by 5 bases and the J gene end by 3 bases; junction bases not matched to a gene: 4. The DNA of the CDR3 is TGTGCCTGGGACCGGACAGGCTACAATGAGCAGTTCTTC. This gives the protein CAWDRTGYNEQFF.

This clone was seen a single time. The chain recombines TRBV6-1 with TRBJ1-2; D call uncertain. This CDR3 comprises 15 residues. Between the trimmed V and J ends, which lost 0 bases and 4 bases, there was a span of 12 bases. Per the germline V gene, CDR1 is MNHNS and CDR2 is SASEGT. The CDR3 loop is CASSEADRTSYGYTF. DNA of the CDR3: TGTGCCAGCAGTGAAGCGGATCGGACTTCCTATGGCTACACCTTC.

V usage is TRBV7-5 and J usage is TRBJ2-3; TRBD2, as called in the table, went unchecked against the DNA. TRBV7-5 is deemed a pseudogene. This CDR3 is built from 16 residues. The CDR3, as DNA: TGTGTCAGAAGCATTAAGGAGGGAGGGCCCGCAGATACGCAGTATTTT. Translating gives CVRSIKEGGPADTQYF.

This chain joins TRBV2 and TRBJ2-1, with 7 bases fitting TRBD1. Germline CDR1 is SNHLY and CDR2 is FYNNEI. The CDR3 spans 16 residues. V trimming: 6 bases; J trimming: 3 bases; junction bases outside the gene matches: 11. CDR3 region: CASRALGQGVYNEQFF. The CDR3, as DNA: TGTGCCAGCAGGGCCTTGGGGCAGGGGGTCTACAATGAGCAGTTCTTC.

The V call is TRBV5-4, the J call TRBJ2-7; D perhaps matches TRBD2 (6 bases). The V gene lost 0 bases and the J gene lost 2 bases, with 12 bases spanning the gap. CDR1 is SGHNT, CDR2 YYREEE, per germline (reference sequence). This CDR3 region has 15 residues. CDR3 protein: CASSLGGGVAYEQYF. Here the CDR3 DNA reads TGTGCCAGCAGCTTGGGGGGCGGGGTTGCCTACGAGCAGTACTTC.

The chain carries TRBV5-4 and TRBJ2-2, with 10 nucleotides matching TRBD2. Germline V gene sequence: CDR1 SGHNT, CDR2 YYREEE (reference sequence). J gave up 4 bases and V 4 bases, and 10 bases lay outside the gene matches. The CDR3 loop spans 17 amino acids. CDR3 nucleotide sequence: TGTGCCAGCAGCCCCCTAATGATAGCGGGAGGCACCGGGGAGCTGTTTTTT. Its protein product is CASSPLMIAGGTGELFF. Full variable domain (outside the CDR3, taken from reference TRBV5-4 and TRBJ2-2): ETGVTQSPTHLIKTRGQQVTLRCSSQSGHNTVSWYQQALGQGPQFIFQYYREEENGRGNFPPRFSGLQFPNYSSELNVNALELDDSALYLCASSPLMIAGGTGELFFGEGSRLTVL.

The V and J genes are TRBV6-5 and TRBJ1-5; 7 bases are shared with TRBD1. V gave up 5 bases and J gave up 3 bases; unmatched junction bases: 4. There are 14 residues in the CDR3. Germline loops: CDR1 MNHEY, CDR2 SVGAGI. The CDR3 sequence is CASSLTGVNQPQHF. The CDR3 DNA reads as TGTGCCAGCAGTCTTACAGGGGTCAATCAGCCCCAGCATTTT.

The chain carries TRBV7-9 and TRBJ2-2, with a weak D call TRBD2 (6 bases). There are 16 residues in the CDR3. Per germline, CDR1 SEHNR and CDR2 FQNEAQ (reference sequence). Trimming removed 1 base from V and 4 bases from J, with 13 bases in between. The CDR3 DNA follows: TGTGCCAGCAGCTTAGTCGTAGGTAGCGGCACCGGGGAGCTGTTTTTT. Translating it yields CASSLVVGSGTGELFF.

This clone came up once. The V call is TRBV19, the J call TRBJ2-1, with a possible D match to TRBD2 (6 bases). Trimming stripped 0 bases from V and 3 bases from J, with 12 bases between. The length of the CDR3 is 16 residues. The germline CDR1 and CDR2 sequences are LNHDA and SQIVND (reference sequence). The CDR3 coding sequence is TGTGCCAGTAGTATAGATCCTCGACTAGTCTACAATGAGCAGTTCTTC. Translating it yields CASSIDPRLVYNEQFF.

The CDR3 coding sequence is TGTGCCAGCAACCCATTAGTCGGTGACAGGGGAATTGGAGCTAACTATGGCTACACCTTC. Its translation is CASNPLVGDRGIGANYGYTF. The J gene is TRBJ1-2, the V gene TRBV27; TRBD1 agrees at 8 bases. This CDR3 is 20 amino acids long. CDR1 and CDR2 (germline): MNHEY, SMNVEV (reference sequence). V shed 7 bases and J 0 bases; nucleotides not matched to a gene: 22.

CDR3 sequence: CASSSDRNTEAFF. In nucleotides, the CDR3 is TGTGCCAGCAGTTCCGACAGGAACACTGAAGCTTTCTTT. The chain links TRBV7-2 to TRBJ1-1, with D possibly matching TRBD1 (5 bases). CDR1 is SGHTA and CDR2 is FQGNSA in the germline V gene. This CDR3 has 13 amino acids. The V end lost 6 bases, the J end lost 1 base, and 9 bases lay between the germline ends.